This T cell receptor beta chain was documented in a study of T cells after yellow fever vaccination. Study conclusions and caveats: Practically every clonotype that responded to the vaccine could not be detected in sorted memory subsets on day 0.

CDR1 and CDR2 (germline): MDHEN, SYDVKM. This CDR3 contains 13 residues. J was trimmed by 5 bases and V by 8 bases; bases with no gene match: 5. TCRdb reprocessed the 5' RACE reads via MiXCR and lists one record per CDR3 protein. Of tens of thousands of distinct CDR3 sequences listed, roughly 4.5% are singletons. The chain has TRBV28 and TRBJ2-5; 10 bases match TRBD1. The clonotype originates from a man aged 18 to 30 who received the YFV17D yellow fever vaccine. This sample comprised PBMCs, either bulk or a sorted T-cell subset (CD4+, CD8+, memory, or dextramer-sorted; not recorded which), obtained on the day of the yellow fever booster vaccination. The CDR3: CASAKGQGETQYF. CDR3 nucleotides: TGTGCCAGCGCTAAGGGACAGGGGGAGACCCAGTACTTC. The full variable domain, rest sourced from reference TRBV28 and TRBJ2-5, is DVKVTQSSRYLVKRTGEKVFLECVQDMDHENMFWYRQDPGLGLRLIYFSYDVKMKEKGDIPEGYSVSREKKERFSLILESASTNQTSMYLCASAKGQGETQYFGPGTRLLVL.